The 26 T cell receptor beta chains below were found in one sample sequenced in a study of T cells in Graves' hyperthyroidism and ophthalmopathy. The CDR3 regions of TCR beta were amplified from RNA transcripts. The HTBI primer set drove a first-round RT-PCR of the TCR CDR3. TCRdb reprocessed the multiplex PCR reads via MiXCR and lists one record per CDR3 protein. The sample consists of a few hundred thousand distinct CDR3 sequences, about 13% of them appearing once. The sample taken for sequencing was blood. The receptor source for this set is a woman aged 18-29 years with Graves' hyperthyroidism.

This clonotype appeared many times. V and J are TRBV28 and TRBJ2-3; no reliable D call. The CDR3 consists of 12 residues. V lost 6 bases, J lost 4 bases, and 8 bases lay in between. The V gene's germline CDR1 is MDHEN and CDR2 SYDVKM. In nucleotides, the CDR3 is TGTGCCAGCAGCTCGACTGCAGATACGCAGTATTTT. Translation: CASSSTADTQYF.

This clonotype came up many times. The V gene is TRBV7-2, the J gene TRBJ2-1; D unclear. Between the trimmed V and J ends, which lost 1 base and 3 bases, there was a span of 1 base. The CDR3 totals 12 residues. Germline CDR1 and CDR2: SGHTA and FQGNSA. CDR3 DNA sequence: TGTGCCAGCAGCTTAGTCTACAATGAGCAGTTCTTC. It translates to CASSLVYNEQFF.

The V and J genes are TRBV3-1 and TRBJ2-1; D gene ambiguous. There are 18 residues in the CDR3. Looked up from germline, CDR1 is LGHDT and CDR2 is YNNKEL (reference sequence). V lost 4 bases and J lost 7, with 26 bases in between. The CDR3 sequence: CASSRHPPPEAAGNEQFF. The CDR3 nucleotides are TGTGCCAGCAGCCGACACCCACCCCCAGAGGCTGCTGGTAATGAGCAGTTCTTC.

The rearrangement uses TRBV5-6 and TRBJ2-2; 7 bases are shared with TRBD2. Trimming at V came to 4 bases and at J to 4 bases, leaving 10 bases not matched to a gene. Germline V CDR1 and CDR2: SGHDT, YYEEEE. The CDR3 totals 16 residues. The CDR3 sequence: CASSPNPSGGTGELFF. In DNA, the CDR3 is TGTGCCAGCAGCCCCAATCCTAGCGGAGGCACCGGGGAGCTGTTTTTT.

This clonotype was recorded many times. The chain employs TRBV12-3 or TRBV12-4 and TRBJ2-3; D possibly corresponds to TRBD1 (7 bases). V was clipped by 3 bases and J by 5 bases, with 18 bases between them. The CDR3 has 16 amino acids. CDR3 nucleotide sequence: TGTGCCAGCAGTTTTAGGCAGGGGGGACTGGAAGATACGCAGTATTTT. It specifies CASSFRQGGLEDTQYF.

The J gene is TRBJ1-2, the V gene TRBV30; 9 bases agree with TRBD1. The CDR3 is made up of 14 amino acids. Germline loops: CDR1 GTSNPN, CDR2 SVGIG (reference sequence). V lost 0 bases and J lost 2; bases outside the gene matches: 1. The CDR3 reads CAWSVQGANYGYTF. CDR3 DNA sequence: TGTGCCTGGAGTGTACAGGGGGCAAACTATGGCTACACCTTC.

In its sample, this clonotype was seen many times. The genes are TRBV6-2 or TRBV6-3 and TRBJ2-3; D tentatively fits TRBD1 or TRBD2 (5 bases each). There are 14 residues in the CDR3. V shed 0 bases and J shed 4 bases, with 8 bases lying between them. CDR1 and CDR2 from the germline V gene are MNHEY and SVGEGT. The CDR3 region is CASSYSRGADTQYF. CDR3 DNA sequence: TGTGCCAGCAGTTACTCGAGGGGTGCAGATACGCAGTATTTT.

This clonotype was recorded many times. This chain links TRBV7-2 with TRBJ2-2; tentative D call: TRBD2 (6 bases). This CDR3 is 16 amino acids long. V lost 5 bases, J lost 4 bases, and 17 bases lay in between. Germline V gene lookup returns CDR1 SGHTA and CDR2 FQGNSA. The DNA for the CDR3 is TGTGCCAGCAGCCCCGTCCCGGGGCGGGGCACCGGGGAGCTGTTTTTT. It translates to CASSPVPGRGTGELFF.

V usage is TRBV7-9 and J usage is TRBJ1-3, with TRBD1 matching over 7 bases. From germline, CDR1 is SEHNR and CDR2 FQNEAQ (reference sequence). V trimming: 4 bases; J trimming: 1 base; junction bases outside the gene matches: 7. This CDR3 has 16 residues. The CDR3 spells CASSSSTGKSGNTIYF. CDR3 DNA sequence: TGTGCCAGCAGCTCCTCGACAGGGAAGTCTGGAAACACCATATATTTT.

This clonotype was found a few times. The chain carries TRBV29-1 and TRBJ2-3; D uncertain. V lost 0 bases and J lost 0, with 13 bases in between. Germline CDR1 is SQVTM and CDR2 is ANQGSEA. The CDR3 covers 16 residues. The CDR3 sequence is CSVEDPVWKSTDTQYF. The CDR3 DNA reads TGCAGCGTTGAAGATCCGGTGTGGAAAAGCACAGATACGCAGTATTTT.

This clonotype was recorded at least ten times. The chain combines TRBV27 with TRBJ2-7; D is ambiguous. In germline, CDR1 is MNHEY, CDR2 SMNVEV (reference sequence). The V end was cut by 4 bases, the J end by 5 bases, with 18 bases between. The CDR3 is made up of 15 amino acids. The CDR3 spells CASSSTPGSLNEQYF. CDR3 DNA: TGTGCCAGCAGTTCCACCCCCGGTTCGCTAAACGAGCAGTACTTC.

This clonotype was observed at least ten times. V is TRBV6-1 and J is TRBJ2-1; TRBD2 matches at 8 bases. After removal of 5 bases from V and 0 bases from J, the junction contained 18 bases not matched to a gene. The germline CDR1 and CDR2 sequences are MNHNS and SASEGT. The CDR3 has 20 residues. The CDR3: CASSYPKLVSGSSSYNEQFF. CDR3 DNA: TGTGCCAGCAGTTACCCAAAATTGGTGAGCGGGAGTAGCTCCTACAATGAGCAGTTCTTC.

This clonotype was recorded at least ten times. The V and J genes are TRBV5-1 and TRBJ2-3; D is possibly TRBD2 (5 bases). The CDR3 consists of 13 residues. The germline gives CDR1 SGHRS, CDR2 YFSETQ. Trimming stripped 6 bases from V and 3 bases from J, with 11 bases between. The CDR3 coding sequence is TGCGCCAGCAAGGCCAGAGGGACAGATACGCAGTATTTT. Encoded protein: CASKARGTDTQYF.

This clonotype was observed at least ten times. The chain uses TRBV5-1 and TRBJ2-3, with TRBD2 matching over 11 bases. The germline V gene has CDR1 SGHRS and CDR2 YFSETQ. The ends lost 4 bases at V and 5 bases at J; junction bases unmatched: 3. The CDR3 is made up of 14 amino acids. The CDR3 is CASSPLAGVDTQYF. The CDR3 DNA follows: TGCGCCAGCAGCCCACTAGCGGGAGTAGATACGCAGTATTTT.

The chain is built from TRBV19 and TRBJ2-5; 11 nucleotides agree with TRBD2. Trimming at V came to 6 bases and at J to 0 bases, leaving 9 bases not matched to a gene. The CDR3 sequence is 17 residues long. Germline V CDR1 and CDR2: LNHDA, SQIVND (reference sequence). CDR3 sequence reads: CASRPRTSGRYQETQYF. Here the CDR3 DNA reads TGTGCCAGTAGACCTCGGACTAGCGGGCGGTACCAAGAGACCCAGTACTTC. Using reference TRBV19 and TRBJ2-5 for the parts outside the CDR3, the full variable domain is DGGITQSPKYLFRKEGQNVTLSCEQNLNHDAMYWYRQDPGQGLRLIYYSQIVNDFQKGDIAEGYSVSREKKESFPLTVTSAQKNPTAFYLCASRPRTSGRYQETQYFGPGTRLLVL.

The V and J genes are TRBV12-3 or TRBV12-4 and TRBJ1-3; the D gene is possibly TRBD1 (5 bases). The length of the CDR3 is 15 residues. Trimming shortened V by 2 bases and J by 2 bases, and 10 bases separated the two germline ends. CDR3 region: CASSLRAGPGNTIYF. CDR3 nucleotide sequence: TGTGCCAGCAGTTTAAGAGCAGGGCCTGGAAACACCATATATTTT.

This clonotype was seen repeatedly, ten times or more. The rearrangement uses TRBV18 and TRBJ2-5, with TRBD1 matching over 7 bases. Trimming cost V 1 base and J 0 bases; bases outside gene matches: 2. The germline CDR1 and CDR2 sequences are KGHSH and LQKENI. The CDR3 is made up of 15 amino acids. The CDR3 is CASSPQGQYQETQYF. CDR3 nucleotides: TGTGCCAGCTCACCACAGGGACAGTACCAAGAGACCCAGTACTTC.

This clonotype was seen a handful of times. The genes are TRBV6-4 and TRBJ1-2, with D unclear. Germline V gene sequence: CDR1 MRHNA, CDR2 SNTAGT. This CDR3 is built from 12 residues. V lost 7 bases to trimming and J lost 3 bases, with 9 bases between them. CDR3 in DNA: TGTGCCAGCAACCCGCGGGACTATGGCTACACCTTC. It specifies CASNPRDYGYTF.

In this sample, this clonotype turned up many times. The chain uses TRBV28 and TRBJ1-2; 7 positions match TRBD1. The V segment lost 5 bases and the J segment 5 bases; nucleotides outside the gene matches: 8. The CDR3 totals 14 residues. Per germline, CDR1 MDHEN and CDR2 SYDVKM. The DNA of the CDR3 is TGTGCCAGCAGTGGGGAGGGACAGAGGTATGGCTACACCTTC. Protein product: CASSGEGQRYGYTF.

This chain connects TRBV7-9 to TRBJ1-3; 8 bases are shared with TRBD1. V gave up 2 bases and J gave up 4 bases; unmatched junction bases: 10. The germline gives CDR1 SEHNR, CDR2 FQNEAQ (reference sequence). The CDR3 runs to 17 residues. CDR3 amino acids: CASSLLRTGRRGNTIYF. The CDR3 nucleotides are TGTGCCAGCAGCTTACTTCGGACAGGGCGAAGGGGAAACACCATATATTTT.

Many counts were recorded for this clonotype. CDR3 in amino acids: CASSYVQGVHTQYF. The CDR3 coding sequence is TGTGCCAGCAGTTACGTACAGGGGGTGCATACGCAGTATTTT. The V and J genes are TRBV12-3 or TRBV12-4 and TRBJ2-3; 8 nucleotides line up with TRBD1. The CDR3 has 14 residues. The trim removed 4 bases at V and 7 bases at J, leaving 7 bases unmatched.

The V call is TRBV20-1, the J call TRBJ1-1; D is unclear. Trimming pared 4 bases from V and 1 base from J, leaving 13 bases between. Germline-derived CDR1 and CDR2 are DFQATT and SNEGSKA (reference sequence). The CDR3 spans 14 residues. CDR3: CSANRPPQNTEAFF. For the CDR3, the DNA is TGCAGTGCTAACCGACCCCCACAGAACACTGAAGCTTTCTTT.

At least ten counts were recorded for this clonotype. The chain couples TRBV28 to TRBJ2-7; tentatively, D is TRBD1 or TRBD2 (7 bases each). CDR3 length: 14 amino acids. CDR1 MDHEN and CDR2 SYDVKM come from the germline V gene. V lost 6 bases, J lost 1 base, and 13 bases lay in between. Here the CDR3 reads CASSLQGGSYEQYF. CDR3 in DNA: TGTGCCAGCAGCTTGCAGGGGGGGTCCTACGAGCAGTACTTC. The whole variable domain, remainder taken from reference TRBV28 and TRBJ2-7, is DVKVTQSSRYLVKRTGEKVFLECVQDMDHENMFWYRQDPGLGLRLIYFSYDVKMKEKGDIPEGYSVSREKKERFSLILESASTNQTSMYLCASSLQGGSYEQYFGPGTRLTVT.

There are many counts of this clonotype. The chain employs TRBV12-3 or TRBV12-4 and TRBJ1-2, with D hard to call. V lost 7 bases and J lost 1, with 13 bases in between. The CDR3 has 14 residues. The CDR3: CASIKAGFNYGYTF. As DNA, the CDR3 is TGTGCCAGCATAAAGGCAGGTTTTAACTATGGCTACACCTTC.

This clonotype was seen only a few times. This chain uses TRBV20-1 with TRBJ2-1; D is perhaps TRBD2 (5 bases). Germline-derived CDR1 and CDR2 are DFQATT and SNEGSKA (reference sequence). This CDR3 has 15 residues. V gave up 5 bases and J gave up 4 bases, with 18 bases separating them. CDR3 nucleotides: TGCAGTGCTCCCGAGGTGGGAGTAGATTACAATGAGCAGTTCTTC. Amino acid sequence: CSAPEVGVDYNEQFF.

This clonotype was counted ten times or more. The junction and the germline gene differ at one end; a read error may be behind it. The chain combines TRBV7-7 with TRBJ1-1; D uncertain. This CDR3 is 13 amino acids long. Germline loops: CDR1 SSHAT, CDR2 FNYEAQ (reference sequence). The CDR3 region is CASSSTPNTEAFF. Here the CDR3 DNA reads TGTGCTAGCAGCTCGACACCGAACACTGAAGCTTTCTTT.